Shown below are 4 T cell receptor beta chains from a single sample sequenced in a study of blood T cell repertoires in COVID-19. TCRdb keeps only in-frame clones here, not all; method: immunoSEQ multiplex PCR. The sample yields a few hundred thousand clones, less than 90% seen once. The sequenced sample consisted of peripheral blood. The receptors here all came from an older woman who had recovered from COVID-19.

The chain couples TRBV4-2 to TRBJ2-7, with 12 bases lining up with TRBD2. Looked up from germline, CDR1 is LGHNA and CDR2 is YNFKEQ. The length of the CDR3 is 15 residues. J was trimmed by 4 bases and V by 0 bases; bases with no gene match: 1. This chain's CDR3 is CASSQDLAGGYEQYF. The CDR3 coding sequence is TGTGCCAGCAGCCAAGATCTAGCGGGGGGGTACGAGCAGTACTTC.

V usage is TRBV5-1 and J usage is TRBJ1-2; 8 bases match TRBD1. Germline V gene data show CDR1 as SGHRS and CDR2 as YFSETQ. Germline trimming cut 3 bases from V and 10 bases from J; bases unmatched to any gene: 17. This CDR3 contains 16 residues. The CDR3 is CASSSGTGFNIIAYTF. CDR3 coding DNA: TGCGCCAGCAGCTCAGGGACAGGCTTTAATATAATTGCCTACACCTTC.

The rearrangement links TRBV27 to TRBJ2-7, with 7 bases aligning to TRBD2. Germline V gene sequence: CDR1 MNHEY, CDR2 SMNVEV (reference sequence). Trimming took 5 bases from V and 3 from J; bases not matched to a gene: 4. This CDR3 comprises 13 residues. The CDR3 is CASSHGGVYEQYF. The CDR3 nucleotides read TGTGCCAGCAGTCATGGGGGGGTCTACGAGCAGTACTTC.

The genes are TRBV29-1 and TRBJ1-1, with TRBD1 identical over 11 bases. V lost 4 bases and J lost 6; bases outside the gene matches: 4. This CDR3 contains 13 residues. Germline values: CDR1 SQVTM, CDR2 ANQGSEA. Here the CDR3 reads CSVGRGQGAEAFF. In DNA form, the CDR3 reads TGCAGCGTTGGACGGGGACAGGGGGCTGAAGCTTTCTTT.